Detailed here is one T cell receptor beta chain. What it recognizes is unknown. The junction differs from germline at one of its ends, possibly a read error. Each CDR3 protein is one row after TCRdb ran MiXCR on the reads. Of roughly 760,000 distinct CDR3 sequences in the sample, about a third were seen once. These data belong to a study of T cell repertoires in cytomegalovirus infection. Study at large: It was the public TCR beta signatures that indicated both CMV infection and matching HLA type.

Germline-derived CDR1 and CDR2 are MDHEN and SYDVKM. This CDR3 spans 13 amino acids. Study results and limitations: Identification of carriers of CMV plus the relevant HLA was achieved through cumulative public TCR beta family frequency. It was HLA-C-restricted CMV-specific TCR beta clonotypes that dominated the response ex vivo.

The sequence came from a human donor in good health (CMV status not recorded). Some clones in this sample may be carry-over from other donors' samples. Source material: PBMCs. The chain uses TRBV28 and TRBJ1-2; 7 bases are a match to TRBD1. CDR3 sequence reads: CSSSLGQNYVYTF. CDR3 nucleotide sequence: TGTTCCAGCAGCCTGGGACAGAACTATGTCTACACCTTC.